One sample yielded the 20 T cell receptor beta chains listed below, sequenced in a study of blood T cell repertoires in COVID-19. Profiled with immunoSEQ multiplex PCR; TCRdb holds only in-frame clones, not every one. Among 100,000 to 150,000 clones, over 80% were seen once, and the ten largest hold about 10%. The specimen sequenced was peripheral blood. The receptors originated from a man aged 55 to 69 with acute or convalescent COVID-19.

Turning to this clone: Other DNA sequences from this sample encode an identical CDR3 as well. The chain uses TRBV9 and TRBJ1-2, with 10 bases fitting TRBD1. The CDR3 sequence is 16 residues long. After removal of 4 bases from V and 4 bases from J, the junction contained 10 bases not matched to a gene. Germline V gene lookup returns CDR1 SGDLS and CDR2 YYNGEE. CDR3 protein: CASSPRDRGGIYGYTF. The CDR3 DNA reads TGTGCCAGCAGCCCGCGGGACAGGGGAGGCATCTATGGCTACACCTTC.

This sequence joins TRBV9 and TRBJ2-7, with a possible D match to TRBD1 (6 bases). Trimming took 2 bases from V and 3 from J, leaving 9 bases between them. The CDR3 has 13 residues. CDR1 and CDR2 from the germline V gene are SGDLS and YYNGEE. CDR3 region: CASSVGQNYEQYF. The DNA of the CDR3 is TGTGCCAGCAGCGTGGGACAAAACTACGAGCAGTACTTC.

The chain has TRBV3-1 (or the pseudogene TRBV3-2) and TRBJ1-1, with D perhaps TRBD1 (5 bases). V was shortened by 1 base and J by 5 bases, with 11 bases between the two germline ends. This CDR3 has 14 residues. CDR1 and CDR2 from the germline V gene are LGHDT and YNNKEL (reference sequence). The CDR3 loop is CASSQAGGRTEAFF. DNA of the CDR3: TGTGCCAGCAGCCAAGCCGGGGGGAGGACTGAAGCTTTCTTT.

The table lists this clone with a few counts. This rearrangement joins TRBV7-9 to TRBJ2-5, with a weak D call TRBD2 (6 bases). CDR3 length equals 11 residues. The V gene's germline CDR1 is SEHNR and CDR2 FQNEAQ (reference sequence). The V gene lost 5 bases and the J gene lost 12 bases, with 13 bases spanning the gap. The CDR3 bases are TGTGCCAGCAGCCCCGGACTACTGAAGTACTTC. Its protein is CASSPGLLKYF.

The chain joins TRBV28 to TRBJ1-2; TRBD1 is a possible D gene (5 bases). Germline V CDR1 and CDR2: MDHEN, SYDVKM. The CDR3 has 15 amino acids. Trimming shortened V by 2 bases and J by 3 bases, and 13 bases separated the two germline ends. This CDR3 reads CASSLTGHSDYGYTF. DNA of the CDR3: TGTGCCAGCAGTTTAACAGGCCACTCTGACTATGGCTACACCTTC.

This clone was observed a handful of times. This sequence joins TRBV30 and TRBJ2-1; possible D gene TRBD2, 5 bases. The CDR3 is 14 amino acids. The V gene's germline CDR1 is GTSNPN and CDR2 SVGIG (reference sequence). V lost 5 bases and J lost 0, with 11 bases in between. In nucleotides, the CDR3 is TGTGCCTGGGCGAAGACTAACTCCTACAATGAGCAGTTCTTC. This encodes CAWAKTNSYNEQFF.

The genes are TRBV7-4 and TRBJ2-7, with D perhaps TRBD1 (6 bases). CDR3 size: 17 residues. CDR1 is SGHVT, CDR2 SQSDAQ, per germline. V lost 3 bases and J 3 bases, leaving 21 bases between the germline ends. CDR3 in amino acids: CASSFSLSGAVDYEQYF. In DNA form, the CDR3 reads TGTGCCAGCAGCTTTTCCCTATCAGGGGCAGTGGACTACGAGCAGTACTTC.

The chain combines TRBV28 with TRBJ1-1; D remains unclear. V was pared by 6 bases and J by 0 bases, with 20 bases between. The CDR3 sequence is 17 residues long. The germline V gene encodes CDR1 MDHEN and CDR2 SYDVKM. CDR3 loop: CASRQGIPGLMNTEAFF. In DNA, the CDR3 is TGTGCCAGCAGACAAGGGATACCCGGACTGATGAACACTGAAGCTTTCTTT.

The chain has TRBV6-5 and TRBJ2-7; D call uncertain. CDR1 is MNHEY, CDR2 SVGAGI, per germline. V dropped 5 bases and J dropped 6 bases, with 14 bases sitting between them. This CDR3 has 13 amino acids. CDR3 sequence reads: CASSTRVLGEQYF. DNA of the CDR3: TGTGCCAGCAGTACCCGGGTTCTGGGCGAGCAGTACTTC.

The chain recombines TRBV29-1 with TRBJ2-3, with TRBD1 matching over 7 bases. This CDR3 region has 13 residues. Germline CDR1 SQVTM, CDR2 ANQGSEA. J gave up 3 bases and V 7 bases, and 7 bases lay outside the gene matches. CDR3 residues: CSDLTGITDTQYF. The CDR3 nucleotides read TGCAGCGACTTGACAGGGATAACAGATACGCAGTATTTT.

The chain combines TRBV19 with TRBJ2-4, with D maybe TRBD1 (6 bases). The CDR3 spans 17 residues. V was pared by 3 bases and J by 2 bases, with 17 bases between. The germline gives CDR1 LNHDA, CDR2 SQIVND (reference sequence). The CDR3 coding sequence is TGTGCCAGTAGTATCATCGCACAGGGACGGCCCAAAAACATTCAGTACTTC. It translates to CASSIIAQGRPKNIQYF.

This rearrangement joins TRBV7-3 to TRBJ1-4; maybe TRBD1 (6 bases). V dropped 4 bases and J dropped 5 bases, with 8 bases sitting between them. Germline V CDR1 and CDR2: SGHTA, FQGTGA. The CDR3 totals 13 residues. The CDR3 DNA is TGTGCCAGCAGCTCAGACAGGAATGAAAAACTGTTTTTT. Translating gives CASSSDRNEKLFF.

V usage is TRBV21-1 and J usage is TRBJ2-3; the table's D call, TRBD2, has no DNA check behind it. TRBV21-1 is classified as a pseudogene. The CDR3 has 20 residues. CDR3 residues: CASTRWTSGSNRTCTDTQYF. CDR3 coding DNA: TGTGCCAGCACCCGCTGGACTAGCGGGAGCAATCGTACGTGCACAGATACGCAGTATTTT.

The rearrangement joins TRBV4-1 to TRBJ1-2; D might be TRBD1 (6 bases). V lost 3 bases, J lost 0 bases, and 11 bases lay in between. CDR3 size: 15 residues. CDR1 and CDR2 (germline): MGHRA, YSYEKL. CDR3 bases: TGCGCCAGCAGCCAGGGCGGACAGCCTAACTATGGCTACACCTTC. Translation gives CASSQGGQPNYGYTF.

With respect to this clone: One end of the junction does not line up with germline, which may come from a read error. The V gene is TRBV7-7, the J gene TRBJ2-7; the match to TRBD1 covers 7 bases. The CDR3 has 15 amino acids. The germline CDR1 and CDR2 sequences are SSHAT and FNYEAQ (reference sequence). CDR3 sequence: CASSLASGQNYEQYF. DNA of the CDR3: TGTGCTAGCAGCTTAGCATCGGGACAGAACTACGAGCAGTACTTC.

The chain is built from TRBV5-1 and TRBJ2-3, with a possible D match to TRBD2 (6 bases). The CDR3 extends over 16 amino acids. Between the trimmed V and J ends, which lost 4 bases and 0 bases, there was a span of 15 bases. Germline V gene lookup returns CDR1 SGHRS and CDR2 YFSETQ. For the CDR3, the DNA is TGCGCCAGCAGCGGGGGAGCGGGTACTAGCACAGATACGCAGTATTTT. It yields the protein CASSGGAGTSTDTQYF.

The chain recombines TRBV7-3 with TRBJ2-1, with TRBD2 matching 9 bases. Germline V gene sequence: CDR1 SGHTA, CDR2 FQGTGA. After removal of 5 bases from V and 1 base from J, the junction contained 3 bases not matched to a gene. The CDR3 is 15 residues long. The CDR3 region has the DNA TGTGCCAGCAGCATAGCGGGAGTTTCCTACAATGAGCAGTTCTTC. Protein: CASSIAGVSYNEQFF.

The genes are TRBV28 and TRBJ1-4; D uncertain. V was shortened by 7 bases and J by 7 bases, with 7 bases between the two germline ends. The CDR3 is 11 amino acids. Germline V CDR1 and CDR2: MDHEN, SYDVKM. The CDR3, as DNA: TGTGCCAGCATGAGGAGTGAAAAACTGTTTTTT. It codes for CASMRSEKLFF.

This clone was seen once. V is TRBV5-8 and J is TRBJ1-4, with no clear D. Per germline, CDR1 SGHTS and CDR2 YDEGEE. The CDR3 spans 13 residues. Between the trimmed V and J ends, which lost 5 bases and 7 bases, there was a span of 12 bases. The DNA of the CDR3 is TGTGCCAGCAGAGTTAAGAGATTTGAAAAACTGTTTTTT. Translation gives CASRVKRFEKLFF.

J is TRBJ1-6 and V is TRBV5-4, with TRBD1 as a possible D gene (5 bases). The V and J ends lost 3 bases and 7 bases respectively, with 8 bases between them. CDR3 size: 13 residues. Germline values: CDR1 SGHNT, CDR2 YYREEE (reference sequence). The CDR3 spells CASSSRQNSPLHF. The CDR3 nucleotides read TGTGCCAGCAGCTCCAGACAGAATTCACCCCTCCACTTT. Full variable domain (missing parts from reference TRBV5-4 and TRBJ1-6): ETGVTQSPTHLIKTRGQQVTLRCSSQSGHNTVSWYQQALGQGPQFIFQYYREEENGRGNFPPRFSGLQFPNYSSELNVNALELDDSALYLCASSSRQNSPLHFGNGTRLTVT.